The present T cell receptor (beta chain) was sequenced within a study of cytomegalovirus exposure and HLA in healthy donors. Study-wide results and limits: Investigators reported approximately 150 TCR beta chains as tied to cytomegalovirus. In a later analysis, V- and J-gene trimming of beta chains associated with a DCLRE1C missense variant, replicated independently. There were some V segments, including TRBV6-2 and TRBV6-3, excluded as indistinguishable. Most TCR sequences were seen very rarely across donors, but some public TCRs occurred in many.

The length of the CDR3 is 14 residues. CDR1 and CDR2 from the germline V gene are MDHEN and SYDVKM. The junction had 6 bases not matched to a gene; V was cut back by 6 bases and J by 5 bases. A note on this clone: The antigen is undetermined.

Researchers ran the PCR with 60 Vbeta and 13 Jbeta primers. Profiled with immunoSEQ multiplex PCR; TCRdb holds only in-frame clones, not every one. The data hold over 150,000 clones, with 80% observed a single time. The sequence derives from a man in his thirties or forties in good health and CMV-seronegative. Sequencing used PBMCs. J is TRBJ1-4 and V is TRBV28; the match to TRBD1 covers 7 bases. This chain's CDR3 is CASSSGGSNEKLFF. The CDR3 coding sequence is TGTGCCAGCAGCTCAGGGGGTTCAAATGAAAAACTGTTTTTT.